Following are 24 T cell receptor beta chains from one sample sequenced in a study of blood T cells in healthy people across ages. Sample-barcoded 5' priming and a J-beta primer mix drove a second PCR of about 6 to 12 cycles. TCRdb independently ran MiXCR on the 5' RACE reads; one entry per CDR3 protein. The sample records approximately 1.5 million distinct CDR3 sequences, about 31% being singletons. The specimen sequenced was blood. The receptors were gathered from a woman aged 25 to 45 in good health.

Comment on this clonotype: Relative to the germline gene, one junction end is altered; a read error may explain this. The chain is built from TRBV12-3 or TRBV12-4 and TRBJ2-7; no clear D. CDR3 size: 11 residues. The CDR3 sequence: CASSLIRRQYF. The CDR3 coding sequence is TGCGCCAGCAGTTTAATCAGGAGGCAGTACTTC.

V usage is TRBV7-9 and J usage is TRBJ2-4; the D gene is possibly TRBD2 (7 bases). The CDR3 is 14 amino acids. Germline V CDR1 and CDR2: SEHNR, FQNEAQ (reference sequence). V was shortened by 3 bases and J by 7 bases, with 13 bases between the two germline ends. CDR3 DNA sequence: TGTGCCAGCAGCTTTCAGGGGAGGGAGAACATTCAGTACTTC. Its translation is CASSFQGRENIQYF.

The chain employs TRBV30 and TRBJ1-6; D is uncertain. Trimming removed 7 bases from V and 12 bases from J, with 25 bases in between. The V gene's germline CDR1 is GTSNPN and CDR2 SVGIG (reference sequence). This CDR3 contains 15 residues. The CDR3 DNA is TGTGCCTCTACCCGGGCCCTAGGTGGATTTGAACCCCTCCACTTT. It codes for CASTRALGGFEPLHF.

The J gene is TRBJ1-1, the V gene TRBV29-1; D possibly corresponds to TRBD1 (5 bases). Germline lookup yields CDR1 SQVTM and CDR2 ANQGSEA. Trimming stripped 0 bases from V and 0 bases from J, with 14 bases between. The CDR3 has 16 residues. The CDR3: CSVEEVGASMNTEAFF. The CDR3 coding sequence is TGCAGCGTTGAAGAGGTCGGGGCGTCCATGAACACTGAAGCTTTCTTT.

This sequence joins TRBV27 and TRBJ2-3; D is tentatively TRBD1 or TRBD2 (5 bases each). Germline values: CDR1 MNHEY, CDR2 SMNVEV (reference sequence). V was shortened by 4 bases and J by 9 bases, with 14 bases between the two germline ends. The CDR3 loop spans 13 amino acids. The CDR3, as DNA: TGTGCCAGCAGTTGGGACGGATTTTCAACGCAGTATTTT. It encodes CASSWDGFSTQYF.

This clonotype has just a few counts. CDR3 region: CASSGGGGLLEQYF. CDR3 DNA sequence: TGTGCCAGCAGTGGAGGCGGGGGGCTCCTTGAGCAGTACTTC. V and J are TRBV7-2 and TRBJ2-7, with 8 bases that match TRBD2. With 6 bases clipped from V and 7 bases from J, the junction kept 11 bases outside the gene matches. This CDR3 region has 14 residues. CDR1 SGHTA and CDR2 FQGNSA come from the germline V gene.

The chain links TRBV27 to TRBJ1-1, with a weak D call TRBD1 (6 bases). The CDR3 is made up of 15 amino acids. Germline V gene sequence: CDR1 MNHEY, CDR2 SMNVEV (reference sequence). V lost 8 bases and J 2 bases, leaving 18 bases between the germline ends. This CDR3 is CASFTPGVLNTEAFF. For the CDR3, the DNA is TGTGCCAGCTTTACGCCAGGGGTCCTTAACACTGAAGCTTTCTTT.

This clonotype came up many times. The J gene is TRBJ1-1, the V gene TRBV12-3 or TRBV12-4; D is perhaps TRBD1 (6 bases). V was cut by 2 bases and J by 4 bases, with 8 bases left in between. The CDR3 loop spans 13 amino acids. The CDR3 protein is CASSLRGGTEAFF. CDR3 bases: TGTGCCAGCAGTTTAAGAGGGGGCACTGAAGCTTTCTTT.

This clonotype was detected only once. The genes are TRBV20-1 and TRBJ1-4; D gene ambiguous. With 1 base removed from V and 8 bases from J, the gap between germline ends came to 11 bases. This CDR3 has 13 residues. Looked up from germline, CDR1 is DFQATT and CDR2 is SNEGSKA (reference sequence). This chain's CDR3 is CSARGNWREKLFF. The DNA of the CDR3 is TGCAGTGCTAGAGGAAACTGGAGAGAAAAACTGTTTTTT.

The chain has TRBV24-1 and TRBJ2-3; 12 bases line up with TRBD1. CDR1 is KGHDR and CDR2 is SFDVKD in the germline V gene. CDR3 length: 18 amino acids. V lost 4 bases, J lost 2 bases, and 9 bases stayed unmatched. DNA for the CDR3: TGTGCCACCAGTGAGTCCCCGGGACAGGGGGCCTTCACAGATACGCAGTATTTT. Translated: CATSESPGQGAFTDTQYF.

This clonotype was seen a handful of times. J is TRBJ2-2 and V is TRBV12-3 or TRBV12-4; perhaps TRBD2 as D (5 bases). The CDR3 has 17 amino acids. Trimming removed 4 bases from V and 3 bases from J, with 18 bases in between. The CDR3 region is CASSSRDIHRYTGELFF. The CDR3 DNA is TGTGCCAGCAGTTCCCGGGATATCCATAGATACACCGGGGAGCTGTTTTTT.

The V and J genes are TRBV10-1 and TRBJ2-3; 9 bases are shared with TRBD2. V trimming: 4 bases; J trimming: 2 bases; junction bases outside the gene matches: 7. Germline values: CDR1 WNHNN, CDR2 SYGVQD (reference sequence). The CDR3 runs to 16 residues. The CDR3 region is CASSAGGRADTDTQYF. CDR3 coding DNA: TGCGCCAGCAGTGCTGGCGGGAGGGCAGACACAGATACGCAGTATTTT.

CDR3 nucleotide sequence: TGTGCCAGCAGCGTAGGAGGGCAGGGAGTGGATACGCAGTATTTT. Translation gives CASSVGGQGVDTQYF. The chain links TRBV9 to TRBJ2-3; either TRBD1 or TRBD2 may fit D (5 bases each). This CDR3 has 15 residues. Trimming stripped 0 bases from V and 6 bases from J, with 14 bases between. Germline loops: CDR1 SGDLS, CDR2 YYNGEE.

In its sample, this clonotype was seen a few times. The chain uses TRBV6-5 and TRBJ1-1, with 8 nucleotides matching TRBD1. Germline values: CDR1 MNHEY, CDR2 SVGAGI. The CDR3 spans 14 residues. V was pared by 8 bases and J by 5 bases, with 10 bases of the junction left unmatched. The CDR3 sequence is CASSSGGRSTEAFF. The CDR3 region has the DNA TGTGCCAGCTCTTCAGGGGGCAGAAGTACTGAAGCTTTCTTT.

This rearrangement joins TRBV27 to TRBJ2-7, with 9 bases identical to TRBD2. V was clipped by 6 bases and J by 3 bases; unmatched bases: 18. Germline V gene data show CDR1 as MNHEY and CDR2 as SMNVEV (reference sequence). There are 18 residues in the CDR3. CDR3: CASRGGTSSSPVSYEQYF. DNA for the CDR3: TGTGCCAGCAGGGGCGGGACTAGCAGTTCCCCGGTAAGCTACGAGCAGTACTTC.

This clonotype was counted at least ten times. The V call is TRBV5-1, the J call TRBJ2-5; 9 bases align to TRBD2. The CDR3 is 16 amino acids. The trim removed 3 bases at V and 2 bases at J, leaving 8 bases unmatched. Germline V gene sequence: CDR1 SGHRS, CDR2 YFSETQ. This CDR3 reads CASSSTGTSWQETQYF. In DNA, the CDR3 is TGCGCCAGCAGCTCTACTGGGACTAGCTGGCAAGAGACCCAGTACTTC.

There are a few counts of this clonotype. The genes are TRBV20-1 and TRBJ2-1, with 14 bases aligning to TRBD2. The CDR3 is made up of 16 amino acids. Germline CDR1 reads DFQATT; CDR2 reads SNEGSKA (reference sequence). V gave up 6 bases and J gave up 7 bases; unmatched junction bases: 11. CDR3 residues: CSASTGTSGSSNEQFF. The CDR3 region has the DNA TGCAGTGCCAGCACCGGGACTAGCGGGAGCTCTAATGAGCAGTTCTTC.

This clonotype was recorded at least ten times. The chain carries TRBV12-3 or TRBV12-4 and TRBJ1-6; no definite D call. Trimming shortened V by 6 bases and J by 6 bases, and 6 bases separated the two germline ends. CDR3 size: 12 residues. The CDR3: CASSLSNSPLHF. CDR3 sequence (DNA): TGTGCCAGCAGCTTAAGTAATTCACCCCTCCACTTT.

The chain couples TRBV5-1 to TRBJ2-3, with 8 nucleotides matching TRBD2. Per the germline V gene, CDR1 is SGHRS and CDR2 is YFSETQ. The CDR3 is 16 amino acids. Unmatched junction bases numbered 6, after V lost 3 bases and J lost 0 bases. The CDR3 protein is CASSSLAVLSTDTQYF. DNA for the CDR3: TGCGCCAGCAGCTCACTAGCGGTTCTTAGCACAGATACGCAGTATTTT.

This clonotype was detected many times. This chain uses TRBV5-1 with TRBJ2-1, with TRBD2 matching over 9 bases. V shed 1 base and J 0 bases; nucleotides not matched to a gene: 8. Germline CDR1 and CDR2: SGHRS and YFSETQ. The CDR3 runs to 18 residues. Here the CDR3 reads CASSLYSAGGSSYNEQFF. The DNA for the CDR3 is TGCGCCAGCAGCTTGTATAGTGCGGGAGGGAGCTCCTACAATGAGCAGTTCTTC.

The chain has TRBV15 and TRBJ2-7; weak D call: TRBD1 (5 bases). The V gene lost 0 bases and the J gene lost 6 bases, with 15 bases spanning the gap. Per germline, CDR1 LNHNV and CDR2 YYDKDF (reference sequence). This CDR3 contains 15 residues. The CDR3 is CATSREFDSRSEQYF. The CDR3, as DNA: TGTGCCACCAGCAGAGAATTCGACAGCAGGTCCGAGCAGTACTTC.

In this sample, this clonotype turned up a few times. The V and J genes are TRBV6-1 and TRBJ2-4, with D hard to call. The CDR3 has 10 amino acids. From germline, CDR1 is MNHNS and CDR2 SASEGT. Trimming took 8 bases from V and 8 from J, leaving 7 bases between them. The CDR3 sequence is CASGLDIQYF. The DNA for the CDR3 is TGTGCCAGCGGTTTAGACATTCAGTACTTC.

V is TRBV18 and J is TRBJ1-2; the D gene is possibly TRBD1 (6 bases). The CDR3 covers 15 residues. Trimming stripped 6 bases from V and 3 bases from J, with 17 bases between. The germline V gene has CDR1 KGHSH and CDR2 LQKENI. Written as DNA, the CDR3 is TGTGCCAGCTCCCCCTCGTTAGGGGGTTACTATGGCTACACCTTC. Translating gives CASSPSLGGYYGYTF.

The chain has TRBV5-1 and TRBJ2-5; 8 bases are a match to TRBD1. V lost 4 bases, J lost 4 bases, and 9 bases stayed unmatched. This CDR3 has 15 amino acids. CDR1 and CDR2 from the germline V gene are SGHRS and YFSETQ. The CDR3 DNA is TGCGCCAGCAGCCGAGGACAGGGCGGATCAGAGACCCAGTACTTC. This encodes CASSRGQGGSETQYF.